Below are 10 T cell receptor beta chains sequenced from a single sample in a study of naive and memory T cell subsets. Both TRBC1 and TRBC2 were covered by a beta constant-region primer of two equimolar oligonucleotides. TCRdb independently ran MiXCR on the UMI-ligation and nested PCR reads; one entry per CDR3 protein. The sample has approximately 89,000 distinct CDR3 sequences; roughly 7.3% are singletons. Sequenced sample: central memory CD4+ T cells from blood. Source of these receptors: a human donor in good health.

This chain connects TRBV21-1 to TRBJ2-5; TRBD1 is taken as the D call from the table, unchecked against the DNA. TRBV21-1 represents a pseudogene. The CDR3 consists of 14 residues. CDR3 sequence (DNA): TGTGCCAGCAGCTCCGCCCTGGGTGCTAGGACCCAGTACTTC. This sequence encodes CASSSALGARTQYF.

The V gene is TRBV20-1, the J gene TRBJ2-1, with 7 bases aligning to TRBD2. V dropped 4 bases and J dropped 1; count of bases not matched to a gene: 13. This CDR3 is built from 17 residues. CDR1 DFQATT and CDR2 SNEGSKA come from the germline V gene (reference sequence). CDR3: CSAMGVGGSISYNEQFF. The CDR3 nucleotides are TGCAGTGCTATGGGGGTGGGCGGGAGCATTTCCTACAATGAGCAGTTCTTC.

This clonotype was observed many times. The rearrangement uses TRBV20-1 and TRBJ1-1; D not resolved. Germline assignment: CDR1 DFQATT and CDR2 SNEGSKA (reference sequence). The CDR3 totals 16 residues. The V end was cut by 5 bases, the J end by 1 base, with 20 bases between. CDR3 DNA sequence: TGCAGTGCTCCTCCGATTCCTTCTTCGCCGAACACTGAAGCTTTCTTT. As protein: CSAPPIPSSPNTEAFF.

J is TRBJ2-3 and V is TRBV19; the D gene is possibly TRBD1 (5 bases). Germline V gives CDR1 LNHDA, CDR2 SQIVND (reference sequence). Trimming shortened V by 3 bases and J by 0 bases, and 7 bases separated the two germline ends. This CDR3 is built from 14 residues. This chain's CDR3 is CASSIRASTDTQYF. In nucleotides, the CDR3 is TGTGCCAGTAGTATCAGGGCTAGCACAGATACGCAGTATTTT.

There are a few counts of this clonotype. This chain joins TRBV20-1 and TRBJ2-1, with D tentatively TRBD1 (5 bases). Trimming removed 5 bases from V and 6 bases from J, with 17 bases in between. Germline loops: CDR1 DFQATT, CDR2 SNEGSKA (reference sequence). The CDR3 runs to 14 residues. The CDR3 region is CSAPTAFGSNEQFF. The CDR3 region has the DNA TGCAGTGCTCCGACAGCCTTCGGTTCCAATGAGCAGTTCTTC.

The gene calls are TRBV20-1 and TRBJ2-7; weak D call: TRBD2 (5 bases). CDR1 and CDR2 from the germline V gene are DFQATT and SNEGSKA (reference sequence). The CDR3 has 15 amino acids. V lost 0 bases and J lost 5, with 17 bases in between. The CDR3 region is CSARDPTSVGDEQYF. The CDR3 DNA follows: TGCAGTGCTAGAGATCCTACCTCCGTGGGAGACGAGCAGTACTTC.

This clonotype was counted at least ten times. This chain links TRBV29-1 with TRBJ1-1, with TRBD1 as a possible D gene (5 bases). V lost 1 base and J 7 bases, leaving 10 bases between the germline ends. CDR3 size: 12 residues. Germline CDR1 reads SQVTM; CDR2 reads ANQGSEA. The CDR3 bases are TGCAGCGTTGAAGCGACAGCGGTTGAAGCTTTCTTT. Protein sequence: CSVEATAVEAFF.

Many counts were recorded for this clonotype. This rearrangement joins TRBV3-1 to TRBJ2-1; 9 bases are shared with TRBD2. With V trimmed by 1 base and J by 9 bases, 10 bases remained unmatched. Per germline, CDR1 LGHDT and CDR2 YNNKEL (reference sequence). The CDR3 totals 16 residues. DNA of the CDR3: TGTGCCAGCAGCCAAGTCTCTAGCGGGATTAAAGCTGAGCAGTTCTTC. This gives the protein CASSQVSSGIKAEQFF.

This clonotype showed up many times. CDR3 region: CASTLYQDRFAGYTF. The CDR3 DNA reads as TGTGCCAGCACCCTATACCAAGACAGATTTGCGGGCTACACCTTC. The J gene is TRBJ1-2, the V gene TRBV2; D perhaps matches TRBD1 (5 bases). V lost 7 bases, J lost 8 bases, and 23 bases lay in between. This CDR3 spans 15 amino acids. Germline V gives CDR1 SNHLY, CDR2 FYNNEI.

This clonotype was detected a few times. V and J are TRBV7-9 and TRBJ1-4; 10 nucleotides align to TRBD1. Per germline, CDR1 SEHNR and CDR2 FQNEAQ (reference sequence). V trimming: 5 bases; J trimming: 6 bases; junction bases outside the gene matches: 15. This CDR3 is built from 18 residues. CDR3 sequence: CASSPLRDRGMSDEKLFF. The CDR3 DNA is TGTGCCAGCAGCCCCCTCCGGGACAGGGGCATGTCCGATGAAAAACTGTTTTTT.